This record covers a single TCR beta chain. The sample comes from a study of T cells in Graves' hyperthyroidism and ophthalmopathy. The CDR3 contains 20 residues. CDR1 is SGDLS and CDR2 is YYNGEE in the germline V gene. V was shortened by 0 bases and J by 5 bases, with 26 bases between the two germline ends. The source material, RNA transcripts, was used to amplify TCR beta CDR3 regions. Initially, a first-round RT-PCR of the TCR CDR3 employed the HTBI primer set. TCRdb passed the multiplex PCR reads through MiXCR, listing each CDR3 protein once. The sample includes 470,000 or so distinct CDR3 sequences, around 21% seen only once; the top ten take 26%.

The sequencing sample was made of blood. The chain uses TRBV9 and TRBJ2-2, with D uncertain. The receptor was isolated from a man younger than 35 with Graves' hyperthyroidism. Written as DNA, the CDR3 is TGTGCCAGCAGCGTAGATTTGGCGGCACCCCTACGGGTCGGGACCGGGGAGCTGTTTTTT. Amino acids: CASSVDLAAPLRVGTGELFF.